This T cell receptor delta chain was sequenced during a study of Vδ1+ human thymocytes. In this sample, this clone turned up many times. As yet, its antigen is unknown. The CDR3 is 14 amino acids. The V gene's germline CDR1 is GEAIGNYY and CDR2 EKD. V shed 5 bases and J 8 bases; nucleotides not matched to a gene: 13. Whole-study findings and limits: Approximately 20% of thymic delta-chain sequences were Vdelta2, with few Vdelta3, unlike blood Vdelta1+ controls. Thymic TRG and TRD repertoires appeared highly polyclonal.

Thymocytes were sorted as CD3+ TCRVdelta1+ TCRVdelta2- after alphabeta T cell depletion. Purity of the sorted Vdelta1+ thymocytes ranged from 98% to 99.6%. RNA was extracted from the cells and then reverse transcribed. Pooled V-gene forward primers with one constant-region reverse primer generated the CDR3 amplicons by multiplex PCR. TCRdb re-called clones from the multiplex PCR reads using CATT. This sample has roughly 76,000 delta-chain clones, with about 38% found just once. This receptor was taken from a boy younger than two who had congenital heart surgery. Specimen: Vdelta1+ gamma-delta thymocytes from the thymus. Subset in this sample: FACS-sorted CD3+ TCRalphabeta- TCRVdelta1+ TCRVdelta2- thymocytes. The chain has TRDV2 and TRDJ1; 7 nucleotides line up with TRDD3. The CDR3 loop is CACVTEGDGVKLIF. The DNA for the CDR3 is TGTGCCTGTGTCACGGAGGGGGATGGCGTGAAACTCATCTTT.